This T cell receptor (beta chain) comes out of a study of siplizumab effects on memory and regulatory T cells. Study-wide points: Mapping to unstimulated subsets was achieved for only a minor fraction of alloreactive clones. Alloreactive sequences traceable to unstimulated CD4+ memory cells declined significantly under siplizumab. Most proliferating CD4+ or CD8+ clones, roughly 75-97%, had no naive or memory assignment.

In its sample, this clone was seen once. Antigen: not known. Per sample, some 90,000 TCR templates were assayed. Some clones are missing from TCRdb's copy, which holds only in-frame ones; the method was immunoSEQ multiplex PCR. Seen here are roughly 120,000 clones, 92% observed once, and the top ten hold roughly 0.75%. Trimming removed 4 bases from V and 8 bases from J; junction bases left unmatched: 9. Germline V gene sequence: CDR1 ENHRY, CDR2 SYGVKD. The CDR3 covers 15 residues. The rearrangement joins TRBV10-3 to TRBJ1-1; 11 nucleotides align to TRBD1. This clonotype was obtained from a human donor in good health. The specimen was Tregs sorted from blood. CDR3 sequence: CAISARTGGSREAFF. DNA for the CDR3: TGTGCCATCAGTGCTAGGACAGGGGGCTCGAGAGAAGCTTTCTTT.